One TCR beta chain is described in this entry. TCRdb reanalyzed the 5' RACE reads, giving one entry per CDR3 protein sequence and no DNA. The sample totals about 450,000 distinct CDR3 sequences. This entry belongs to a study of monozygotic twins with inflammatory bowel disease. The germline CDR1 and CDR2 sequences are SGHAT and FQNNGV. This CDR3 has 18 residues. This chain uses TRBV11-2 with TRBJ2-7; TCRdb designates TRBD2, a call that cannot be tested without DNA. Sequenced sample: blood. The clonotype was recovered from a human donor with ulcerative colitis or Crohn's disease, or a healthy co-twin of an affected twin (not recorded which). The CDR3 protein is CASSPPSGMYPSGGEQYF.